This T cell receptor beta chain originates from a study of blood T cell repertoires in COVID-19. In Seattle, patients joined the study during active infection and were tracked longitudinally. TCRdb's copy holds only in-frame clones and misses some; the assay was immunoSEQ multiplex PCR. The sample lists under 200,000 clones; 82% were seen once. The sequence came from a woman aged 55-70 years with COVID-19, enrolled during active disease. Material: peripheral blood.

The CDR3 loop is CASSLQGNYGYTF. CDR3 bases: TGTGCCAGCAGTCTTCAGGGGAACTATGGCTACACCTTC. The rearrangement links TRBV27 to TRBJ1-2, with D perhaps matching TRBD1 (6 bases). Germline V lookup: CDR1 MNHEY, CDR2 SMNVEV (reference sequence). V was trimmed by 5 bases and J by 2 bases, leaving 9 bases between them. This CDR3 is built from 13 residues.